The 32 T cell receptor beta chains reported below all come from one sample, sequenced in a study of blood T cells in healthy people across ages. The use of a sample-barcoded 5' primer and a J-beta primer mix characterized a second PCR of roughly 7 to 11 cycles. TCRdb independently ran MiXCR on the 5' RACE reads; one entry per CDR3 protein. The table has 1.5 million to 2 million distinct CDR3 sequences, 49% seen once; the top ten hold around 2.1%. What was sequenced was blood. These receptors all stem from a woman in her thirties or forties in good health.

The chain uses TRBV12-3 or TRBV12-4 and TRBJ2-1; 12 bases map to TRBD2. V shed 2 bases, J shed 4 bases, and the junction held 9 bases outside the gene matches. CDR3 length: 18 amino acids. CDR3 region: CASSLTSGGPLKYNEQFF. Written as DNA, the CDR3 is TGTGCCAGCAGTTTAACTAGCGGGGGGCCGTTGAAATACAATGAGCAGTTCTTC.

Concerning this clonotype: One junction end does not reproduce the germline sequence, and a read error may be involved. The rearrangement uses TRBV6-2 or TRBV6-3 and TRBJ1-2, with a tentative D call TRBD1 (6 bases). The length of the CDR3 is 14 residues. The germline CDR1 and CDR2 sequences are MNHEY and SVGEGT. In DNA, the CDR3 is TGTGCCAGCAGTTACATGGACAGTATATATGGCTGCACCTTC. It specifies CASSYMDSIYGCTF.

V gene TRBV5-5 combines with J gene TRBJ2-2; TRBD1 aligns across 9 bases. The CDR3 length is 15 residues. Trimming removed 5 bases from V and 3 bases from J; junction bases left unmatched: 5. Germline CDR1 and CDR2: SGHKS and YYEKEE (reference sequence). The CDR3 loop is CASRRDRVHTGELFF. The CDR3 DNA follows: TGTGCCAGCAGGAGGGACAGGGTTCACACCGGGGAGCTGTTTTTT.

The CDR3 DNA is TGTGCCAGCAGTTACTCAGGGACTATAAACCCAGCTTTCTTT. Translation: CASSYSGTINPAFF. The V and J genes are TRBV6-5 and TRBJ1-1, with D tentatively TRBD1 (5 bases). Germline V CDR1 and CDR2: MNHEY, SVGAGI. Deletions cut 0 bases from V and 10 bases from J, with 15 bases between. The CDR3 length is 14 residues.

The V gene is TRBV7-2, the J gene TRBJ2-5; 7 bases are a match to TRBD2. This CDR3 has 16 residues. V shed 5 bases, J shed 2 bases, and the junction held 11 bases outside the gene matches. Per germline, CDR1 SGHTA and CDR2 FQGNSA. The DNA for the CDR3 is TGTGCCAGCAGCAAGTGGGGGGGGACTACGCAAGAGACCCAGTACTTC. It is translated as CASSKWGGTTQETQYF. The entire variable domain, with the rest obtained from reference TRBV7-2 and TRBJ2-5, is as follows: GAGVSQSPSNKVTEKGKDVELRCDPISGHTALYWYRQSLGQGLEFLIYFQGNSAPDKSGLPSDRFSAERTGGSVSTLTIQRTQQEDSAVYLCASSKWGGTTQETQYFGPGTRLLVL.

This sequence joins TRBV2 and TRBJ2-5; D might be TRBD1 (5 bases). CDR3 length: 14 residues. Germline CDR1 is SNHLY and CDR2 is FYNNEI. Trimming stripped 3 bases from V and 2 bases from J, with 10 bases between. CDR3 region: CASSETAWQETQYF. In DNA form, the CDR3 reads TGTGCCAGCAGTGAGACAGCGTGGCAAGAGACCCAGTACTTC.

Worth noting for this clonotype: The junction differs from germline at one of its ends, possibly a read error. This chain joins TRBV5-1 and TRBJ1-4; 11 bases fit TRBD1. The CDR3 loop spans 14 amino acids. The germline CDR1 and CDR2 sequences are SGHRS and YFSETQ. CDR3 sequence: CAGSPGQGGEKLFF. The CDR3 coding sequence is TGCGCCGGCAGCCCGGGACAGGGGGGTGAAAAACTGTTTTTT.

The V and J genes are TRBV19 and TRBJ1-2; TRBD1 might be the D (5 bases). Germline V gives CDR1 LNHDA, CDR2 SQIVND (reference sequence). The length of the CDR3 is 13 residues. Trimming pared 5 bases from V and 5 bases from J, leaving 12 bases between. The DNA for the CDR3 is TGTGCCAGTAGTGACGGGACCAAATATGGCTACACCTTC. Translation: CASSDGTKYGYTF.

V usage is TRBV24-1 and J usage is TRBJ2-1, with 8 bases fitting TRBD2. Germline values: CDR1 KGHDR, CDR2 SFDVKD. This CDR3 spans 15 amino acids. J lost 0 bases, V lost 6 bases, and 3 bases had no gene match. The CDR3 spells CATSRTSNSYNEQFF. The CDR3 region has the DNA TGTGCCACCAGTAGGACTAGCAACTCCTACAATGAGCAGTTCTTC.

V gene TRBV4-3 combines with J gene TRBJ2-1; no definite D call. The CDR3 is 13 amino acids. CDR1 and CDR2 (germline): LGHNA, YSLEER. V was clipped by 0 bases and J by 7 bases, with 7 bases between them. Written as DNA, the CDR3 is TGCGCCAGCAGCCAAGAAGCTGGGAATGAGCAGTTCTTC. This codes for CASSQEAGNEQFF.

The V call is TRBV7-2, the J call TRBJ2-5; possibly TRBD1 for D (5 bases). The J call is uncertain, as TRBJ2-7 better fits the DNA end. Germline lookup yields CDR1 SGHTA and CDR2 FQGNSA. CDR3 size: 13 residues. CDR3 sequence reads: CASSCVQGYEQYF. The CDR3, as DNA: TGTGCCAGCAGCTGCGTTCAGGGCTACGAGCAGTACTTC.

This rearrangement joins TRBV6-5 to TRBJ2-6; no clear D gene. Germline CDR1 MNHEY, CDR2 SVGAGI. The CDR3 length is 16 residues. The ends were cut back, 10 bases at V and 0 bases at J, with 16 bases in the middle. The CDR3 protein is CATFGGSFSGANVLTF. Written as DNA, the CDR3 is TGTGCCACCTTTGGCGGCAGCTTCTCTGGGGCCAACGTCCTGACTTTC.

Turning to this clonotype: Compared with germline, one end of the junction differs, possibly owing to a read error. The CDR3 is CASSPGQSSDQPQHF. CDR3 coding DNA: TGTGCCAGCAGTCCGGGACAGAGTAGCGATCAGCCCCAGCATTTT. The V call is TRBV6-1, the J call TRBJ1-5; 7 positions agree with TRBD1. The CDR3 runs to 15 residues. Germline CDR1 reads MNHNS; CDR2 reads SASEGT.

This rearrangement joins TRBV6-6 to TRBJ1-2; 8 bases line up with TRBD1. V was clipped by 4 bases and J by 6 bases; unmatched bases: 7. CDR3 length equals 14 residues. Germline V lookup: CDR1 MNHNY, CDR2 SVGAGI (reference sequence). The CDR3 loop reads CASSSPTGVDGYTF. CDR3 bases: TGTGCCAGCAGTTCCCCGACAGGGGTTGATGGCTACACCTTC.

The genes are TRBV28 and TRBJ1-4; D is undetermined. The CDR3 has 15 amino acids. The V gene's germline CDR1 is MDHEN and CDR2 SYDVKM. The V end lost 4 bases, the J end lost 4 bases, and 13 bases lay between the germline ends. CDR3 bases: TGTGCCAGCAGTTCCCCCCGGGATCGTAATGAAAAACTGTTTTTT. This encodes CASSSPRDRNEKLFF.

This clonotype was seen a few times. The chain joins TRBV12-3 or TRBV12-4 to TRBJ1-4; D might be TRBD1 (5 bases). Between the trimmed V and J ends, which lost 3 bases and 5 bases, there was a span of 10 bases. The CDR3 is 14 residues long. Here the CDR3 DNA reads TGTGCCAGCAGTTTCCGGGACCCAAATGAAAAACTGTTTTTT. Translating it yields CASSFRDPNEKLFF.

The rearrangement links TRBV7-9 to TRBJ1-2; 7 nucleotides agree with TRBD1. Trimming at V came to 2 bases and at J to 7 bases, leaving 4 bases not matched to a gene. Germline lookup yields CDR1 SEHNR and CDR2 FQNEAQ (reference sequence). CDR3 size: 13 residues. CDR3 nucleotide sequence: TGTGCCAGCAGCTTACTTCCAGGGGGTGGCTACACCTTC. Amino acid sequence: CASSLLPGGGYTF. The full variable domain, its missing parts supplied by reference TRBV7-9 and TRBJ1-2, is DTGVSQNPRHKITKRGQNVTFRCDPISEHNRLYWYRQTLGQGPEFLTYFQNEAQLEKSRLLSDRFSAERPKGSFSTLEIQRTEQGDSAMYLCASSLLPGGGYTFGSGTRLTVV.

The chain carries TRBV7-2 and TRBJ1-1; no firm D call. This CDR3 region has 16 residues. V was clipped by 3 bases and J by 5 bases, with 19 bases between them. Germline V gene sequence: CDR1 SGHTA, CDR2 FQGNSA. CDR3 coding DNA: TGTGCCAGCAGCTTGGACCCCGGACGGGAAAAAACTGAAGCTTTCTTT. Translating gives CASSLDPGREKTEAFF.

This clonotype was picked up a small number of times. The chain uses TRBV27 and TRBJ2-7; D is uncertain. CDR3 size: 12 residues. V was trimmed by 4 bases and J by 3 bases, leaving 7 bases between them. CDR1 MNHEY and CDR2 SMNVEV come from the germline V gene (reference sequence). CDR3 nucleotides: TGTGCCAGCAGTTCCCCCCGCTACGAGCAGTACTTC. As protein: CASSSPRYEQYF.

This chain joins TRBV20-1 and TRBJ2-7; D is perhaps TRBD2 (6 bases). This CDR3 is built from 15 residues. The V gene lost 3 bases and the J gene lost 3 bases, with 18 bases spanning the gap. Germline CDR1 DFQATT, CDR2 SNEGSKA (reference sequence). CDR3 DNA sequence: TGCAGTGCTAGTGGAGGAGGGGCTTTTAACTACGAGCAGTACTTC. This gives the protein CSASGGGAFNYEQYF.

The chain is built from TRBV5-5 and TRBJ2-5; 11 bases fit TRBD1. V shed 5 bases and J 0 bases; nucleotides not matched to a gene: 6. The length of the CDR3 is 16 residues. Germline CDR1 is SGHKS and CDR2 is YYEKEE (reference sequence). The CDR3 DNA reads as TGTGCCAGCAGTCTGGACAGGGGGCCGTACCAAGAGACCCAGTACTTC. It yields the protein CASSLDRGPYQETQYF.

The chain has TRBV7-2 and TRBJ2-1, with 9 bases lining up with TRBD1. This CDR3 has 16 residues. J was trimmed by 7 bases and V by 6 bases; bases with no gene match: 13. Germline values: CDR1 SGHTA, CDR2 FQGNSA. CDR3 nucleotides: TGTGCCAGCAGGGAAGCCCGGACAGGGGTTGTAAATGAGCAGTTCTTC. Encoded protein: CASREARTGVVNEQFF.

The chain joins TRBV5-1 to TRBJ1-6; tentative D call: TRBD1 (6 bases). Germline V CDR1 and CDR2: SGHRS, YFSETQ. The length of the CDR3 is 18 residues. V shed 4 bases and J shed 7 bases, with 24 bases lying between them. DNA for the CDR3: TGCGCCAGCAGCCGAGAGACAGGTTCTTGGTTCGAAAATTCACCCCTCCACTTT. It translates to CASSRETGSWFENSPLHF.

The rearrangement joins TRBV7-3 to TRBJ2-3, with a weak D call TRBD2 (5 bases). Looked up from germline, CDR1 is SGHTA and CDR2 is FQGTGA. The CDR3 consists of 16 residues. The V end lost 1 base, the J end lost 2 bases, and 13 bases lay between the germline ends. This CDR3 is CASSLNGLAYTDTQYF. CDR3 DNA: TGTGCCAGCAGCTTAAACGGCCTAGCATACACAGATACGCAGTATTTT.

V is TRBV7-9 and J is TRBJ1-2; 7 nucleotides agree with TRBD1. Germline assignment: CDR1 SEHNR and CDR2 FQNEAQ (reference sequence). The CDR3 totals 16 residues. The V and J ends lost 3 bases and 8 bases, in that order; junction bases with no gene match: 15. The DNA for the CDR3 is TGTGCCAGCAGCTTGTCAAACCCAACAGGGGTGGGAGGCTACACCTTC. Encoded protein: CASSLSNPTGVGGYTF.

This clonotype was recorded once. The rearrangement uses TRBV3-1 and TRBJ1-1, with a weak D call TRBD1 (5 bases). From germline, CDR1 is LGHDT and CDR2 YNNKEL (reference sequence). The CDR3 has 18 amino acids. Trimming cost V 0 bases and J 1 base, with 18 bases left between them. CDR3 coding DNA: TGTGCCAGCAGCCAAGATCAGGGTGTAGGCGTCAGGAACACTGAAGCTTTCTTT. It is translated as CASSQDQGVGVRNTEAFF.

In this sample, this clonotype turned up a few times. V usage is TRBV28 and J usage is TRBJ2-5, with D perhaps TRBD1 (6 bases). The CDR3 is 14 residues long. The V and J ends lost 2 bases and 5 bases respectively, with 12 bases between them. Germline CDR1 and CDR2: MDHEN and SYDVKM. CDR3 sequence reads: CASSLIPGEETQYF. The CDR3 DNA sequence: TGTGCCAGCAGTTTAATACCAGGGGAGGAGACCCAGTACTTC.

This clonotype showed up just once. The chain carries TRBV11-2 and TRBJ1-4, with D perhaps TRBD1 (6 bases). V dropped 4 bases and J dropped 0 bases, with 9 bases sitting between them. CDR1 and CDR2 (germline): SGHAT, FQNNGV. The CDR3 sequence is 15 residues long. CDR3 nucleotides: TGTGCCAGCAGCTCAGGACAGCCAACTAATGAAAAACTGTTTTTT. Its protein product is CASSSGQPTNEKLFF. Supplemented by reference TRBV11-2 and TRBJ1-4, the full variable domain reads EAGVAQSPRYKIIEKRQSVAFWCNPISGHATLYWYQQILGQGPKLLIQFQNNGVVDDSQLPKDRFSAERLKGVDSTLKIQPAKLEDSAVYLCASSSGQPTNEKLFFGSGTQLSVL.

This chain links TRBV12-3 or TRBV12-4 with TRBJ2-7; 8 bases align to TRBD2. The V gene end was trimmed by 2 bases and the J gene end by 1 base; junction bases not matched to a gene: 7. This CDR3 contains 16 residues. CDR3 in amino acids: CASSLMIAGRSYEQYF. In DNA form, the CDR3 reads TGTGCCAGCAGTTTAATGATAGCGGGGAGATCCTACGAGCAGTACTTC.

The CDR3 loop reads CSARAGGLGTQYF. DNA for the CDR3: TGCAGTGCTAGAGCGGGGGGGCTGGGGACCCAGTACTTC. The genes are TRBV20-1 and TRBJ2-5, with 8 bases fitting TRBD2. Germline lookup yields CDR1 DFQATT and CDR2 SNEGSKA (reference sequence). This CDR3 region has 13 residues. The V segment lost 1 base and the J segment 7 bases; nucleotides outside the gene matches: 5.

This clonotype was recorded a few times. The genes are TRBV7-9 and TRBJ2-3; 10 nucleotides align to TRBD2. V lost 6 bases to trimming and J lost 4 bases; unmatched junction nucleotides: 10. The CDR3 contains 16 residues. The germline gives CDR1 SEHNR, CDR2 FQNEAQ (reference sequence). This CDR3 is CASRGLAGVDADTQYF. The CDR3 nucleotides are TGTGCCAGCAGGGGTCTAGCGGGGGTTGACGCAGATACGCAGTATTTT.

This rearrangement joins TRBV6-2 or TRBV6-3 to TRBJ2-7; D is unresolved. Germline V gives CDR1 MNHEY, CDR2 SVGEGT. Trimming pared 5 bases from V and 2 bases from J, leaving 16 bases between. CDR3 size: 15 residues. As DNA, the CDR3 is TGTGCCAGCAGTACCCAGGCGTCTCGGACCTACGAGCAGTACTTC. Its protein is CASSTQASRTYEQYF.